The next 13 T cell receptor beta chains were all read from a single sample in a study of vaccination and CD4 T cells after COVID-19. The Oncomine TCR Beta short-read assay was applied to DNA of cultured CD4+ T cells. MiXCR was run by TCRdb on the PCR reads, yielding one entry per CDR3 protein. The sample carries about 13,000 distinct CDR3 sequences, roughly three quarters recorded once. No cognate antigen is known for these TCRs. The treatment denotes: roughly 11-day PBMC culture with coronavirus spike peptide pools or control peptides (ViraFEST assay). The sequencing sample was made of CD4+ T cells from blood, cultured in vitro. The receptors were gathered from a human donor who had recovered from COVID-19.

The rearrangement uses TRBV20-1 and TRBJ1-2; unclear D gene. CDR1 and CDR2 from the germline V gene are DFQATT and SNEGSKA (reference sequence). The CDR3 covers 11 residues. The V end was cut by 6 bases, the J end by 7 bases, with 12 bases between. CDR3 residues: CSARIAVGYTF. The CDR3 DNA follows: TGCAGTGCAAGAATAGCGGTTGGCTACACCTTC.

J is TRBJ1-1 and V is TRBV7-3, with TRBD1 matching over 7 bases. The CDR3 length is 15 residues. Unmatched junction bases numbered 11, after V lost 5 bases and J lost 5 bases. CDR1 and CDR2 (germline): SGHTA, FQGTGA. CDR3 nucleotides: TGTGCCAGCAGCATATCTACAGGGGTAGGGACTGAAGCTTTCTTT. Translation gives CASSISTGVGTEAFF.

This clonotype appeared once. The CDR3, as DNA: TGTGCCAGCACGGGACAGGTCCTATCTGGCTACACCTTC. It yields the protein CASTGQVLSGYTF. The chain couples TRBV2 to TRBJ1-2; the match to TRBD1 covers 8 bases. This CDR3 spans 13 amino acids. J lost 7 bases, V lost 7 bases, and 8 bases had no gene match. Germline V gives CDR1 SNHLY, CDR2 FYNNEI.

This chain uses TRBV6-1 with TRBJ1-1; possible D gene TRBD1, 5 bases. Germline V gene sequence: CDR1 MNHNS, CDR2 SASEGT. V shed 10 bases and J shed 7 bases, with 13 bases lying between them. This CDR3 has 11 residues. DNA for the CDR3: TGTGCCACATCCCGGGACCGTGAAGCTTTCTTT. It is translated as CATSRDREAFF.

The sample holds a few counts of this clonotype. The chain couples TRBV20-1 to TRBJ1-5; TRBD1 is a possible D gene (5 bases). The CDR3 is 15 residues long. CDR1 DFQATT and CDR2 SNEGSKA come from the germline V gene (reference sequence). Trimming pared 0 bases from V and 0 bases from J, leaving 9 bases between. CDR3 bases: TGCAGTGCTAGAGAGGGGGGGTCTAGCAATCAGCCCCAGCATTTT. Translating gives CSAREGGSSNQPQHF.

J is TRBJ1-2 and V is TRBV19; 7 bases fit TRBD1. CDR3 length: 16 residues. The ends lost 6 bases at V and 0 bases at J; junction bases unmatched: 10. Germline values: CDR1 LNHDA, CDR2 SQIVND (reference sequence). Here the CDR3 reads CASRWGGQKTNYGYTF. In nucleotides, the CDR3 is TGTGCCAGTAGATGGGGGGGACAGAAAACTAACTATGGCTACACCTTC. The whole variable domain, filled in from reference TRBV19 and TRBJ1-2, reads DGGITQSPKYLFRKEGQNVTLSCEQNLNHDAMYWYRQDPGQGLRLIYYSQIVNDFQKGDIAEGYSVSREKKESFPLTVTSAQKNPTAFYLCASRWGGQKTNYGYTFGSGTRLTVV.

CDR3 region: CSATGGLETQYF. For the CDR3, the DNA is TGCAGTGCTACAGGGGGTCTAGAGACCCAGTACTTC. The chain uses TRBV20-1 and TRBJ2-5; 7 bases are shared with TRBD1. Trimming took 4 bases from V and 4 from J; bases not matched to a gene: 3. From germline, CDR1 is DFQATT and CDR2 SNEGSKA (reference sequence). The CDR3 is 12 residues long.

The chain has TRBV18 and TRBJ2-7; D is perhaps TRBD1 (6 bases). The CDR3 covers 14 residues. Germline assignment: CDR1 KGHSH and CDR2 LQKENI. Deletions cut 3 bases from V and 5 bases from J, with 14 bases between. Here the CDR3 reads CASSPQRTDHEQYF. The CDR3 DNA follows: TGTGCCAGCTCACCGCAGAGGACAGACCACGAGCAGTACTTC.

This chain uses TRBV7-8 with TRBJ1-2; TRBD1 aligns across 10 bases. Per the germline V gene, CDR1 is SGHVS and CDR2 is FQNEAQ. This CDR3 has 21 residues. J was trimmed by 0 bases and V by 1 base; bases with no gene match: 17. The CDR3 loop reads CASSLGRTSGQGPDSNYGYTF. CDR3 coding DNA: TGTGCCAGCAGCTTAGGTCGGACTTCGGGACAGGGGCCAGATTCTAACTATGGCTACACCTTC.

V and J are TRBV11-2 and TRBJ1-6; D is uncertain. This CDR3 has 15 amino acids. CDR1 and CDR2 from the germline V gene are SGHAT and FQNNGV. V lost 3 bases to trimming and J lost 7 bases, with 13 bases between them. The CDR3 DNA reads as TGTGCCAGCAGCTTCTCGGCCACCAACAATTCACCCCTCCACTTT. It translates to CASSFSATNNSPLHF.

J is TRBJ1-5 and V is TRBV20-1; D is unclear. CDR1 is DFQATT, CDR2 SNEGSKA, per germline (reference sequence). The CDR3 spans 12 residues. Deletions cut 6 bases from V and 7 bases from J, with 13 bases between. CDR3 in DNA: TGCAGTGCGGTGTTTTCAGGCCAGCCCCAGCATTTT. It specifies CSAVFSGQPQHF.

V usage is TRBV7-6 and J usage is TRBJ1-2; D is unresolved. The CDR3 length is 12 residues. Germline CDR1 reads SGHVS; CDR2 reads FNYEAQ. Trimming shortened V by 5 bases and J by 8 bases, and 12 bases separated the two germline ends. For the CDR3, the DNA is TGTGCCAGCAGCCCACTTTCTGGCGGCTACACCTTC. Translating it yields CASSPLSGGYTF.

The chain combines TRBV4-2 with TRBJ1-2; the match to TRBD1 covers 7 bases. CDR3 length equals 15 residues. Losses at the gene ends were 0 bases for V and 5 bases for J; bases not matched to a gene: 6. The V gene's germline CDR1 is LGHNA and CDR2 YNFKEQ. The CDR3 DNA reads TGTGCCAGCAGCCAAGAACCTACGACAGGGTATGGCTACACCTTC. Amino acids: CASSQEPTTGYGYTF.